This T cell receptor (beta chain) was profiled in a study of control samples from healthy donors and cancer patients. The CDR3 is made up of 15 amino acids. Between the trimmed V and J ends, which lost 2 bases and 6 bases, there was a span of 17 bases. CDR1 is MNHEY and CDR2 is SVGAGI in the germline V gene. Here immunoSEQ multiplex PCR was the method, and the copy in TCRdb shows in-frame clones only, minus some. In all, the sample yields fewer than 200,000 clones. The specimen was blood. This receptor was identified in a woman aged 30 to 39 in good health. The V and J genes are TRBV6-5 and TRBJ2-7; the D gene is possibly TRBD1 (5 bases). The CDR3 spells CASSYSSQGLVEQYF. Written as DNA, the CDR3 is TGTGCCAGCAGTTACAGCAGTCAGGGTCTGGTCGAGCAGTACTTC.